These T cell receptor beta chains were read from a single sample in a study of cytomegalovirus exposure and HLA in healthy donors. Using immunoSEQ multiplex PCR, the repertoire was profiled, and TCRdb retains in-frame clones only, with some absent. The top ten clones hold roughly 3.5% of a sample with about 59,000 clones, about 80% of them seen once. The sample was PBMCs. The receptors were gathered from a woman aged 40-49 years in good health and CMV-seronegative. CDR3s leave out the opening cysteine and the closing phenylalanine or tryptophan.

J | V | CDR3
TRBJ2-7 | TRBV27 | ASSTLGTGGSYEQY
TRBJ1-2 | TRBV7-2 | ASSLRDRGYT
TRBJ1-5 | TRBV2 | ASSEWEGTGQPQH
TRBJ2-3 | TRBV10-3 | AISEPRLAGGREDTQY
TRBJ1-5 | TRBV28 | ASSATGGGQPQH
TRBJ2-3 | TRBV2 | ASSGTYLSGHTQY
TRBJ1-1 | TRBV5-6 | ASSLGSGMTREAF
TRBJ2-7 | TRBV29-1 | SVDGEAHEQY
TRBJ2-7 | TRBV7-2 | ASSSGLAAYEQY
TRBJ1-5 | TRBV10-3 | AIAPNATESNQPQH